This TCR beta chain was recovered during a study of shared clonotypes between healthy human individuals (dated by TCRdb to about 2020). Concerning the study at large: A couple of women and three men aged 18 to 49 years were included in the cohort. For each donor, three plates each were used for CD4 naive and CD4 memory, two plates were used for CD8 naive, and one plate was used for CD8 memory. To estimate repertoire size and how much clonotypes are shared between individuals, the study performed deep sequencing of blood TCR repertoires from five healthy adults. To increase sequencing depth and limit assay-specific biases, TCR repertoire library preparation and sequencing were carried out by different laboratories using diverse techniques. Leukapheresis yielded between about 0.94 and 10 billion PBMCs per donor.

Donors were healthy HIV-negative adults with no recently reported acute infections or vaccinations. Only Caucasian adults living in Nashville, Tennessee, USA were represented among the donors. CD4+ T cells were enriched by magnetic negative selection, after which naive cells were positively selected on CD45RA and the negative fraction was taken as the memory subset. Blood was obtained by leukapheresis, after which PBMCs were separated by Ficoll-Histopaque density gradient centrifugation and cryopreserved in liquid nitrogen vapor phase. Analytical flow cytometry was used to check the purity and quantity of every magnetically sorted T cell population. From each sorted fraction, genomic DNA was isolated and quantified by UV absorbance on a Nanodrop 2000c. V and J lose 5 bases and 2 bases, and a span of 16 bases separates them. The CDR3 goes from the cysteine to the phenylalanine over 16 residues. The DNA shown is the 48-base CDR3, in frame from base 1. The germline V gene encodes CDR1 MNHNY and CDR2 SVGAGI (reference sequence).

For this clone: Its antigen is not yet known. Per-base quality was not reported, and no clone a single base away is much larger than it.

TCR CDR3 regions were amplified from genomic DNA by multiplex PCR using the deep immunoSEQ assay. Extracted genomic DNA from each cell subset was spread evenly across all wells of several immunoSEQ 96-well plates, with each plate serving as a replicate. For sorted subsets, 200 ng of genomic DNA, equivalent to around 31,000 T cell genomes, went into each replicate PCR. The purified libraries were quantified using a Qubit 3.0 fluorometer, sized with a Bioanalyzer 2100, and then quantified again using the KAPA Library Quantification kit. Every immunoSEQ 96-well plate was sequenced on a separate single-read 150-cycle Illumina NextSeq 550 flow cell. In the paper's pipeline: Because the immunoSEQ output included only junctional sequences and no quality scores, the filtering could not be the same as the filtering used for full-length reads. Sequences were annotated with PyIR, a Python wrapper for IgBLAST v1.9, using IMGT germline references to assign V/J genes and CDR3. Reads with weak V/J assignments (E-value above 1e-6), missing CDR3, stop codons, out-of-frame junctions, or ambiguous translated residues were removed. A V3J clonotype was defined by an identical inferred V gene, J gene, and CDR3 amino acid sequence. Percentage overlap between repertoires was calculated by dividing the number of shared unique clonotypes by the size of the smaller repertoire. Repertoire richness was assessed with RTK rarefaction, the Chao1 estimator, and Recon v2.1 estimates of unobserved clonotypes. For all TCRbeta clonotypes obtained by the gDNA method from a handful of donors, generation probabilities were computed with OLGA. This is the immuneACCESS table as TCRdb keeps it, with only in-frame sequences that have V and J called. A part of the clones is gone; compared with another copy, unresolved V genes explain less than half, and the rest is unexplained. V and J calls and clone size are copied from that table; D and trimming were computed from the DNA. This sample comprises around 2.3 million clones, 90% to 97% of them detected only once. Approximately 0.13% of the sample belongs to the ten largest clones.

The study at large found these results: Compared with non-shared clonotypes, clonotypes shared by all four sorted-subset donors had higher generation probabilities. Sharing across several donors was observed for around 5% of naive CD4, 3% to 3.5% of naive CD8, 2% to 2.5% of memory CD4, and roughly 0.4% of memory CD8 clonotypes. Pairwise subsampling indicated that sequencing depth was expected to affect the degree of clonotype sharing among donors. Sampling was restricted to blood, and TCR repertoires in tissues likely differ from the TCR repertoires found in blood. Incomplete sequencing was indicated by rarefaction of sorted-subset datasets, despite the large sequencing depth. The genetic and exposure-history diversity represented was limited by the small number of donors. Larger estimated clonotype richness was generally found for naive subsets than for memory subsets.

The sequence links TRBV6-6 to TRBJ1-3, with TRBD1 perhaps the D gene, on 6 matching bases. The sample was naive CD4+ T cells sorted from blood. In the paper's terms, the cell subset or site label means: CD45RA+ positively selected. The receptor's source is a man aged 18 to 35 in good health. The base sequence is TGTGCCAGCAGTCCCAGACGTGAGGGGGCTGGAAACACCATATATTTT. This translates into CASSPRREGAGNTIYF.